These T cell receptor beta chains were read from a single sample in a study of CXCR3-negative and CXCR3-positive naive CD8 T cells. Following a re-call of the 5' RACE reads, TCRdb has one entry per CDR3 protein and lacks DNA. Seen in this sample are roughly 120,000 distinct CDR3 sequences; the ten most common clones hold about 0.54%. The source material was naive CXCR3+ CD8+ T cells from blood. The source is a human donor in good health. Some clones in this sample may be carry-over from other donors' samples. CDR3s include the opening cysteine and the closing phenylalanine or tryptophan.

>TRBV21-1|TRBJ2-7
CASSTLDRFSSYEQYF
>TRBV7-6|TRBJ2-1
CASSLAEVGRGSRNEQFF
>TRBV28|TRBJ2-7
CASSLRVMVRDEHEQYF
>TRBV2|TRBJ2-1
CASSGNSYNEQFF
>TRBV27|TRBJ1-1
CASSLYAFSMGRSDTEAFF
>TRBV6-5|TRBJ2-7
CASSTSRTGSSYEQYF
>TRBV7-9|TRBJ2-5
CASSAPGQGGPYQETQYF
>TRBV13|TRBJ2-7
CASSLRLAGSYEQYF
>TRBV9|TRBJ1-1
CASSARVADTEAFF
>TRBV27|TRBJ2-5
CASRPYGEETQYF
>TRBV18|TRBJ2-7
CASSPTEISYEQYF
>TRBV7-9|TRBJ1-1
CASSFGVFGMNTEAFF
>TRBV5-1|TRBJ1-1
CASSFSGTGVGTEAFF
>TRBV20-1|TRBJ2-7
CSGRLAGSYEQYF
>TRBV30|TRBJ2-7
CAWRKQGAGYEQYF
>TRBV5-1|TRBJ2-1
CASSLYSGDSYNEQFF
>TRBV12-3/TRBV12-4|TRBJ2-1
CASSLWGLINEQFF
>TRBV6-5|TRBJ2-7
CASSYGEGVGTYEQYF
>TRBV29-1|TRBJ2-3
CSVELFLAGDSGDTQYF
>TRBV2|TRBJ2-4
CASSELAGGENIQYF
>TRBV20-1|TRBJ1-1
CSAEEGNTEAFF
>TRBV29-1|TRBJ1-2
CSVDMRQGDYGYTF
>TRBV5-6|TRBJ2-3
CASSRGGLAAPDTQYF
>TRBV15|TRBJ2-3
CATSRDSGGPDTQYF
>TRBV25-1|TRBJ1-1
CATARTGTSEAFF
>TRBV6-5|TRBJ2-7
CASSYRSGTGAYEQYF
>TRBV11-3|TRBJ2-7
CASSVDRFYEQYF
>TRBV10-3|TRBJ2-1
CAISDGAGGHNEQFF
>TRBV13|TRBJ1-4
CASSVASGANEKLFF
>TRBV30|TRBJ2-7
CAWSVTSYEQYF
>TRBV7-3|TRBJ2-5
CASSLTGGTGGETQYF
>TRBV12-3/TRBV12-4|TRBJ2-1
CASSRLAGDEQFF
>TRBV7-9|TRBJ2-5
CASSWETGQGETQYF
>TRBV20-1|TRBJ2-1
CSARDRDSGGTSYNEQFF
>TRBV7-9|TRBJ2-7
CASSFWELAGVIEQYF
>TRBV21-1|TRBJ2-1
CASSKRSGSTHNEQFF
>TRBV4-3|TRBJ2-4
CASSQDVSMVAKNIQYF
>TRBV15|TRBJ2-7
CATSTDYEQYF
>TRBV7-9|TRBJ2-1
CASSSGTSQGEQFF
>TRBV20-1|TRBJ1-1
CSAIGYTDTEAFF
>TRBV7-9|TRBJ2-1
CASSLGRLTGPNEQFF
>TRBV5-5|TRBJ2-7
CASSFSLDEQYF
>TRBV12-3/TRBV12-4|TRBJ2-5
CASSLIQIQETQYF
>TRBV7-2|TRBJ1-1
CASSLSQGMNTEASF
>TRBV7-9|TRBJ2-7
CASSFDHEQYF
>TRBV27|TRBJ2-7
CASSLSGFSYEQYF
>TRBV6-5|TRBJ2-7
CASSYGGAHDEQYF
>TRBV20-1|TRBJ2-3
CSASPYLAATDTQYF